This entry is about one T cell receptor (beta chain). What it recognizes is unknown. The protocol was immunoSEQ multiplex PCR, while the TCRdb copy is restricted to in-frame clones and leaves out a portion. Altogether about 140,000 clones are present, over 75% being singletons, with the ten largest covering less than 9%. These data come from a study of cytotoxic CD8 clonotypes in ibrutinib-treated CLL. Overall study context: Among responders, about 24 were partial and 2 complete; after median approximately six years, approximately 15 stayed remitted and roughly 12 progressed. General study findings and limits: Increased clonality at ibrutinib response gave way to a return toward baseline at progression. Samples from sustained-remission and progressing patients were taken at different times.

CDR1 and CDR2 (germline): LNHDA, SQIVND (reference sequence). CDR3 length: 16 amino acids. The V gene lost 1 base and the J gene lost 5 bases, with 17 bases spanning the gap. The clonotype was recovered from a human donor with chronic lymphocytic leukemia. The specimen was PBMCs, collected after 36 months of ibrutinib treatment. The chain carries TRBV19 and TRBJ1-1; unclear D gene. DNA for the CDR3: TGTGCCAGTAGTATAGGGTCCGAATCCCAAGGGACTGAAGCTTTCTTT. This encodes CASSIGSESQGTEAFF.